The 6 T cell receptor beta chains in this list originate from one sample, sequenced in a study of blood T cell repertoires in COVID-19. Using immunoSEQ multiplex PCR, the repertoire was profiled, and TCRdb retains in-frame clones only, with some absent. The data hold approximately 270,000 clones, with 86% observed a single time. Sequences were obtained from PBMCs or T cells enriched from blood (not recorded which). All receptors derive from a man between 35 and 55 years old who had recovered from COVID-19.

J is TRBJ1-1 and V is TRBV4-1, with D perhaps TRBD1 (6 bases). V was pared by 0 bases and J by 4 bases, with 15 bases between. Germline values: CDR1 MGHRA, CDR2 YSYEKL. The CDR3 is 16 amino acids. The chain's CDR3 is CASSQEAGARATEAFF. The CDR3 DNA reads as TGCGCCAGCAGCCAAGAAGCGGGGGCCAGAGCCACTGAAGCTTTCTTT.

The rearrangement links TRBV14 to TRBJ1-3; D unclear. CDR3 length equals 15 residues. The V end lost 0 bases, the J end lost 0 bases, and 6 bases lay between the germline ends. CDR1 is SGHDN, CDR2 FVKESK, per germline. The CDR3 nucleotides read TGTGCCAGCAGCCAAGATTTCTACTCTGGAAACACCATATATTTT. It encodes CASSQDFYSGNTIYF.

In DNA form, the CDR3 reads TGCGCCAGCAGCCAAGATCGGGCTGGCAGGGGCGAATCCTATGGCTACACCTTC. Translation: CASSQDRAGRGESYGYTF. This rearrangement joins TRBV4-3 to TRBJ1-2; weak D call: TRBD1 (6 bases). Germline CDR1 and CDR2: LGHNA and YSLEER. Deletions cut 0 bases from V and 4 bases from J, with 21 bases between. The CDR3 totals 18 residues.

The rearrangement links TRBV6-2 or TRBV6-3 to TRBJ2-1, with 11 nucleotides matching TRBD1. With 6 bases clipped from V and 5 bases from J, the junction kept 9 bases outside the gene matches. The CDR3 totals 16 residues. Germline values: CDR1 MNHEY, CDR2 SVGEGT. The CDR3: CASSLTGTGGHNEQFF. DNA for the CDR3: TGTGCCAGCAGCCTGACCGGGACAGGGGGGCACAATGAGCAGTTCTTC.

The chain uses TRBV19 and TRBJ2-1; TRBD2 aligns across 15 bases. Germline lookup yields CDR1 LNHDA and CDR2 SQIVND (reference sequence). The CDR3 totals 16 residues. The ends lost 5 bases at V and 10 bases at J; junction bases unmatched: 9. CDR3 in DNA: TGTGCCAGTAGTGTAGGGACTAGCGGGGGGAGACTCGAGCAGTTCTTC. It specifies CASSVGTSGGRLEQFF.

The chain uses TRBV20-1 and TRBJ1-2; D is uncertain. Germline CDR1 is DFQATT and CDR2 is SNEGSKA (reference sequence). V was pared by 2 bases and J by 8 bases, with 9 bases between. CDR3 length: 11 residues. The CDR3 nucleotides read TGCAGTGCTAGAAGGTCGCGGGGCTACACCTTC. It specifies CSARRSRGYTF.